The present T cell receptor (beta chain) was sequenced within a study of response to subunit inactivated influenza vaccine. Broader study findings: Researchers suggested that each seasonal influenza vaccination recruits few new T cells.

Details on this clonotype: Its matching antigen is unknown.

A single record per CDR3 protein comes from TCRdb applying MiXCR to the RT-PCR reads. The sample lists 200,000 to 300,000 distinct CDR3 sequences; 12% were seen once. Trimming stripped 1 base from V and 1 base from J, with 13 bases between. This CDR3 spans 16 amino acids. The germline V gene has CDR1 SGHTA and CDR2 FQGNSA. The sequencing used non-naive T cells sorted from PBMCs, collected approximately 15 days before vaccination. V is TRBV7-2 and J is TRBJ2-5; D possibly matches TRBD1 or TRBD2 (5 bases each). The TCR sequence derives from a man aged 45-65 years who received an inactivated influenza vaccine. The CDR3 sequence: CASSLVPYGGQETQYF. The CDR3 coding sequence is TGTGCCAGCAGCTTAGTCCCTTATGGGGGCCAAGAGACCCAGTACTTC.